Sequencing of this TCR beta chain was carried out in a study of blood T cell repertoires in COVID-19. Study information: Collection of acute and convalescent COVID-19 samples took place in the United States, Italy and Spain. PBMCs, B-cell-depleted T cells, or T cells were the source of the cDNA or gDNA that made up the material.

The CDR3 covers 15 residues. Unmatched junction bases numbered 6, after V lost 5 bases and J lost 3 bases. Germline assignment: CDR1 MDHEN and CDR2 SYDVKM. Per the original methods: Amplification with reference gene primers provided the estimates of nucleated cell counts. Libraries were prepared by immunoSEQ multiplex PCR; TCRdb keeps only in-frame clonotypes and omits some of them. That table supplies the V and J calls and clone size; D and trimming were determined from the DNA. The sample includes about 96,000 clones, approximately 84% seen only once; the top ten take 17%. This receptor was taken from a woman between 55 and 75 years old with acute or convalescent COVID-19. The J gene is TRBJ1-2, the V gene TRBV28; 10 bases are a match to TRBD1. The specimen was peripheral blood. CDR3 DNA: TGTGCCAGCAGTGGGCCCGGACAGGGGGACTATGGCTACACCTTC. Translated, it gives CASSGPGQGDYGYTF.